This TCR beta chain was found in a study of early T cells in non-severe SARS-CoV-2 infection. Overall study context: Unsorted whole blood bulk RNA was sequenced, with unpaired chains.

Individual cDNA molecules carried attached unique molecular identifiers. TCRdb passed the 5' RACE reads through MiXCR, listing each CDR3 protein once. The repertoire holds tens of thousands of distinct CDR3 sequences, with around 9% as singletons. Study-wide results and limits: A preference for anti-spike CD8 responses marked VDJdb matching, which missed private and CD4 specificities.

This clonotype was observed many times. Its antigen remains unidentified. The V gene's germline CDR1 is MGHRA and CDR2 YSYEKL. CDR3 length: 18 amino acids. The V gene end was trimmed by 0 bases and the J gene end by 2 bases; junction bases not matched to a gene: 9. The sequencing sample was made of whole blood. The sequence was collected from an adult who was a healthcare worker with PCR-confirmed SARS-CoV-2 infection or an uninfected control (not recorded which). This sequence joins TRBV4-1 and TRBJ2-3, with 9 bases lining up with TRBD1. This CDR3 reads CASSQEAGDRVLTDTQYF. The CDR3 DNA follows: TGCGCCAGCAGCCAAGAGGCGGGGGACAGGGTACTCACAGATACGCAGTATTTT.